This TCR beta chain was captured by sequencing in a study of cytomegalovirus exposure and HLA in healthy donors. For the study at large: Unique TCRs from HLA-typed donors, 70 million to 100 million of them, were held in an early data release.

On this clone: The antigen is unknown.

The PCR had 60 Vbeta and 13 Jbeta primers. The method was immunoSEQ multiplex PCR; TCRdb's version includes in-frame clones alone and lacks a portion of them. The sample has 130,000 or so clones, roughly 83% seen once. The germline gives CDR1 MNHEY, CDR2 SVGAGI. Trimming took off 5 bases at V and 2 bases at J, with 13 bases between the two ends. The CDR3 consists of 15 residues. Overall study findings and caveats: In a later analysis, across HLA loci, associated TCR counts were highest for DRB1, lowest for HLA-C. Per a prior analysis, the majority of TCR beta V segments were productive roughly 90% or roughly 30% of the time.

Sequences were obtained from PBMCs. V and J are TRBV6-5 and TRBJ2-1; D perhaps matches TRBD1 (5 bases). This TCR derives from a man between 40 and 49 years old in good health and CMV-seronegative. This CDR3 is CASSARQTTYNEQFF. In DNA form, the CDR3 reads TGTGCCAGCAGTGCCCGACAGACCACCTACAATGAGCAGTTCTTC.